One sample yielded the 17 T cell receptor beta chains listed below, sequenced in a study of shared T cell receptors in the human thymus. Method: immunoSEQ multiplex PCR; TCRdb's copy keeps in-frame clones and lacks some. The top ten clones hold more than 0.01% of a sample with about 500,000 clones, around three quarters of them seen once. These data were also filed under a second study, of human thymus T cells.

What was sequenced was thymocytes. These receptors originate from a boy less than two years old with a congenital heart defect.

The rearrangement uses TRBV21-1 and TRBJ1-1; the DNA was not compared with TRBD1, the D call given in the table. TRBV21-1 is marked as a pseudogene. The CDR3 is made up of 17 amino acids. CDR3 DNA sequence: TGTGCCAGCAGCAAAAGGGGGACAGGCCCCATGAACACTGAAGCTTTCTTT. It yields the protein CASSKRGTGPMNTEAFF.

The genes are TRBV4-3 and TRBJ2-1; TRBD2 agrees at 8 bases. With V trimmed by 0 bases and J by 5 bases, 9 bases remained unmatched. Germline CDR1 reads LGHNA; CDR2 reads YSLEER. The CDR3 sequence is 17 residues long. The CDR3 nucleotides are TGCGCCAGCAGCCAAGATTTGGGACTAGGCCATGACAATGAGCAGTTCTTC. Translated, it gives CASSQDLGLGHDNEQFF.

The rearrangement joins TRBV5-6 to TRBJ2-4, with a tentative D call TRBD2 (7 bases). V lost 3 bases and J 0 bases, leaving 13 bases between the germline ends. CDR1 and CDR2 (germline): SGHDT, YYEEEE. The CDR3 loop spans 16 amino acids. The CDR3: CASSCRGALAKNIQYF. The CDR3 bases are TGTGCCAGCAGCTGTCGGGGGGCTCTAGCCAAAAACATTCAGTACTTC.

This rearrangement joins TRBV9 to TRBJ1-6, with 7 bases matching TRBD1. This CDR3 has 14 amino acids. CDR1 is SGDLS, CDR2 YYNGEE, per germline. J gave up 11 bases and V 0 bases, and 5 bases lay outside the gene matches. CDR3 nucleotide sequence: TGTGCCAGCAGCGTAGCACAGGGGTTCCCACCCCTCCACTTT. Encoded protein: CASSVAQGFPPLHF.

This chain connects TRBV20-1 to TRBJ2-7, with 8 positions matching TRBD1. There are 11 residues in the CDR3. Germline V gene lookup returns CDR1 DFQATT and CDR2 SNEGSKA (reference sequence). V lost 7 bases and J lost 5; bases outside the gene matches: 4. CDR3: CSVKDRDEQYF. As DNA, the CDR3 is TGCAGTGTTAAGGACAGGGACGAGCAGTACTTC.

The V and J genes are TRBV5-8 and TRBJ2-5; 10 bases align to TRBD2. TRBJ2-7 explains the end of the DNA better; the J call may be wrong. The CDR3 runs 18 residues. The germline CDR1 and CDR2 sequences are SGHTS and YDEGEE. This CDR3 reads CASSPGLAEPGPLYEQYF. In nucleotides, the CDR3 is TGTGCCAGCAGCCCCGGACTAGCGGAACCTGGGCCCCTTTACGAGCAGTACTTC.

The chain combines TRBV5-4 with TRBJ2-3; TRBD2 aligns across 12 bases. With 4 bases clipped from V and 6 bases from J, the junction kept 3 bases outside the gene matches. CDR1 and CDR2 from the germline V gene are SGHNT and YYREEE (reference sequence). The CDR3 runs 14 residues. The CDR3 sequence is CASSLLAGGDTQYF. CDR3 coding DNA: TGTGCCAGCAGCCTGCTAGCGGGAGGGGATACGCAGTATTTT.

V usage is TRBV2 and J usage is TRBJ2-3; TRBD1 agrees at 7 bases. Germline V gene lookup returns CDR1 SNHLY and CDR2 FYNNEI. This CDR3 is built from 14 residues. V lost 5 bases, J lost 5 bases, and 7 bases stayed unmatched. DNA of the CDR3: TGTGCCAGCAGTCCCGGGACAGAAAGAGATACGCAGTATTTT. It is translated as CASSPGTERDTQYF.

V is TRBV2 and J is TRBJ2-5; 11 bases are shared with TRBD2. J lost 3 bases, V lost 8 bases, and 8 bases had no gene match. The CDR3 contains 15 residues. From germline, CDR1 is SNHLY and CDR2 FYNNEI. DNA for the CDR3: TGTGCCAGCCCCGGACTAGCGGGCTCGGAAGAGACCCAGTACTTC. Residues: CASPGLAGSEETQYF. Using reference TRBV2 and TRBJ2-5 for the parts outside the CDR3, the full variable domain is EPEVTQTPSHQVTQMGQEVILRCVPISNHLYFYWYRQILGQKVEFLVSFYNNEISEKSEIFDDQFSVERPDGSNFTLKIRSTKLEDSAMYFCASPGLAGSEETQYFGPGTRLLVL.

V and J are TRBV30 and TRBJ1-1; TRBD1 might be the D (6 bases). The CDR3 has 16 residues. The germline V and J ends were trimmed by 0 bases and 1 base, with 15 bases remaining between them. From germline, CDR1 is GTSNPN and CDR2 SVGIG (reference sequence). CDR3 coding DNA: TGTGCCTGGAGTGTCTTTAGGGGGAGAAGGAACACTGAAGCTTTCTTT. Protein product: CAWSVFRGRRNTEAFF.

This chain uses TRBV2 with TRBJ1-1; maybe TRBD1 (5 bases). The CDR3 runs 18 residues. V lost 1 base to trimming and J lost 4 bases, with 22 bases between them. Germline CDR1 is SNHLY and CDR2 is FYNNEI. The CDR3, as DNA: TGTGCCAGCAGTGAAGGGATGGGCCAACTCTGGGGGGGCACTGAAGCTTTCTTT. Protein sequence: CASSEGMGQLWGGTEAFF.

This clone showed up just a few times. V gene TRBV7-6 combines with J gene TRBJ1-5, with D hard to call. The germline V gene encodes CDR1 SGHVS and CDR2 FNYEAQ. Trimming took off 1 base at V and 5 bases at J, with 9 bases between the two ends. This CDR3 is built from 14 residues. The DNA of the CDR3 is TGTGCCAGCAGCTTAGGGGAGCCCGATCAGCCCCAGCATTTT. Amino acids: CASSLGEPDQPQHF.

This chain uses TRBV5-6 with TRBJ2-1; 12 bases agree with TRBD2. The length of the CDR3 is 18 residues. Germline-derived CDR1 and CDR2 are SGHDT and YYEEEE. V gave up 4 bases and J gave up 4 bases; unmatched junction bases: 12. Written as DNA, the CDR3 is TGTGCCAGCAGCCTAGGACTAGCGGGAAACCCCAGGTACAATGAGCAGTTCTTC. Its protein is CASSLGLAGNPRYNEQFF.

The chain has TRBV2 and TRBJ2-7, with 9 bases identical to TRBD2. After removal of 5 bases from V and 5 bases from J, the junction contained 13 bases not matched to a gene. CDR1 SNHLY and CDR2 FYNNEI come from the germline V gene. The CDR3 sequence is 16 residues long. CDR3 loop: CASSTYSGSGSHEQYF. The CDR3 DNA reads as TGTGCCAGCAGTACCTATAGCGGGAGTGGTTCCCACGAGCAGTACTTC.

The gene calls are TRBV4-1 and TRBJ2-1; TRBD2 matches at 12 bases. Germline V gene lookup returns CDR1 MGHRA and CDR2 YSYEKL. The CDR3 length is 19 residues. With 6 bases clipped from V and 4 bases from J, the junction kept 16 bases outside the gene matches. The CDR3 reads CASRRGLAGIPPNYNEQFF. CDR3 nucleotides: TGCGCCAGCAGGCGAGGACTAGCGGGAATTCCCCCCAATTACAATGAGCAGTTCTTC.

The chain carries TRBV6-5 and TRBJ1-4; tentatively, D is TRBD1 (5 bases). Per germline, CDR1 MNHEY and CDR2 SVGAGI. V gave up 0 bases and J gave up 6 bases, with 8 bases separating them. There are 14 residues in the CDR3. In nucleotides, the CDR3 is TGTGCCAGCAGTTACTCCCAGGGTGATGAAAAACTGTTTTTT. Amino acid sequence: CASSYSQGDEKLFF.

This clone turned up a few times. The junction departs from the called germline gene at one end, perhaps through a read error. The chain links TRBV18 to TRBJ2-1, with D possibly TRBD2 on 6 matching bases. Germline V gene data show CDR1 as KGHSH and CDR2 as LQKENI. The CDR3 is 12 residues long. The CDR3: CASPELEGGPIF. The CDR3 nucleotides are TGTGCCAGCCCGGAGCTGGAGGGAGGTCCTATCTTC.